This is a list of T cell receptor beta chains from one sample in a study of shared clonotypes between healthy human individuals. TCRdb's table, derived via immunoSEQ multiplex PCR, lists solely in-frame clones and lacks some. This sample has some 2,500,000 clones, with over 85% found just once. Specimen: naive CD4+ T cells from PBMCs. The receptor source for this set is a man in his late teens or twenties in good health. Some clones in this sample may be carry-over from other donors' samples. Each CDR3 is given with its conserved first and last residue. A D gene is named only where the DNA matches it firmly. A row's size may be missing; if present it is once, few, many or a size class.

clone size	D gene	J gene	V gene	CDR3 DNA	CDR3 protein
NA	TRBD1	TRBJ1-6	TRBV5-4	TGTGCCAGCAGCTTGGCTCGTACAGGGGCGCATTCACCCCTCCACTTT	CASSLARTGAHSPLHF
NA	NA	TRBJ2-5	TRBV28	TGTGCCACCGAGTCAGGGCCTGAGTACTTC	CATESGPEYF
NA	TRBD2	TRBJ2-7	TRBV5-4	TGTGCCAGCAGCCCGGGACTAGCGGGAGTCGAGCAGTACTTC	CASSPGLAGVEQYF
NA	TRBD1	TRBJ2-7	TRBV7-9	TGTGCCAGCAGCCTAGGACAGGGCGGCTACGAGCAGTACTTC	CASSLGQGGYEQYF
NA	NA	TRBJ2-7	TRBV7-8	TGTGCCAGCAGCTTGGTCAGGGGCTACGAGCAGTACTTC	CASSLVRGYEQYF
NA	NA	TRBJ1-4	TRBV19	TGTGCCAGTAACACTCTTGGGGCAGAAGGTAATGAAAAACTGTTTTTT	CASNTLGAEGNEKLFF
once	TRBD1	TRBJ2-7	TRBV6-5	TGTGCCAGCAGTTTACAGGGGGTAAGGTACGAGCAGTACTTC	CASSLQGVRYEQYF
NA	NA	TRBJ2-4	TRBV28	TGTGCCAGCAGGCCCGGACGTTCCAAAAACATTCAGTACTTC	CASRPGRSKNIQYF
NA	NA	TRBJ1-1	TRBV6-1	TGTGCCAGCAGTGAACGGAAAATGAACACTGAAGCTTTCTTT	CASSERKMNTEAFF
NA	NA	TRBJ2-7	TRBV7-3	TGTGCCAGCAGCTTAACGGCGGAGTTGGAGCAGTACTTC	CASSLTAELEQYF
NA	TRBD1	TRBJ1-2	TRBV18	TGTGCCAGCTCCGAGGACAGGAATAACTATGGCTACACCTTC	CASSEDRNNYGYTF
NA	NA	TRBJ1-2	TRBV6-1	TGTGCCAGCGTGGATAACGGACTTCTATTAGGGGGCTACACCTTC	CASVDNGLLLGGYTF
NA	NA	TRBJ1-2	TRBV7-3	TGTGCCAGCAGCTTAACTCCAGTGAATGGCTACACCTTC	CASSLTPVNGYTF
NA	NA	TRBJ1-1	TRBV21-1	TGTGCCAGCAGCAAGTTTCGGACAGGGCCCGCGGACACTGAAGCTTTCTTT	CASSKFRTGPADTEAFF
NA	NA	TRBJ2-5	TRBV12-5	TGTGCTAGTGGCTCGACAACTGAGACCCAGTACTTC	CASGSTTETQYF
NA	NA	TRBJ1-4	TRBV30	TGTGCCTGGAGTAGCTATCGCGGGGGAACTAATGAAAAACTGTTTTTT	CAWSSYRGGTNEKLFF
once	NA	TRBJ1-3	TRBV7-9	TGTGCCAGCAGCAGGGTGCTGGGAAGCTCTGGAAACACCATATATTTT	CASSRVLGSSGNTIYF
NA	NA	TRBJ2-1	TRBV5-1	TGCGCCAGCAGCTTGCAGGGAGTGAAGTACAATGAGCAGTTCTTC	CASSLQGVKYNEQFF
NA	NA	TRBJ1-3	TRBV18	TGTGCCAGCTCACCACAGGGAAACACCATATATTTT	CASSPQGNTIYF
NA	TRBD1	TRBJ1-2	TRBV6-1	TGTGCCAGCAGGTCCCAGGGGGTCCATGGCTACACCTTC	CASRSQGVHGYTF
NA	NA	TRBJ2-2	TRBV19	TGTGCCAGTAGTATAGAGGCAGGGTCGTCCACCGGGGAGCTGTTTTTT	CASSIEAGSSTGELFF
once	NA	TRBJ2-2	TRBV28	TGTGCCAGCAGTTTGCGGTACACCGGGGAGCTGTTTTTT	CASSLRYTGELFF
once	TRBD1	TRBJ2-1	TRBV28	TGTGCCAGCAGTTTGACCCCCGGGACAGGGCTTAGGGGGTCCTACAATGAGCAGTTCTTC	CASSLTPGTGLRGSYNEQFF
NA	TRBD2	TRBJ2-1	TRBV28	TGTGCCAGCACCCCCCGGGCTAGCGGGATATATGAGCAGTTCTTC	CASTPRASGIYEQFF
NA	NA	TRBJ1-5	TRBV19	TGTGCCAGTAGTATTACCCTTCAGCCCCAGCATTTT	CASSITLQPQHF
NA	TRBD1	TRBJ1-2	TRBV2	TGTGCCAGCAGGGACGACAGGGAAGGGGGCTACACCTTC	CASRDDREGGYTF
NA	NA	TRBJ2-1	TRBV6-6	TGTGCCAGCAGTTCCACAGGGTCCACACATGAGCAGTTCTTC	CASSSTGSTHEQFF
NA	NA	TRBJ1-4	TRBV28	TGTGCCAGCAGTACGCACGGGGGGGGTAACGAAAAACTGTTTTTT	CASSTHGGGNEKLFF
few	NA	TRBJ1-4	TRBV28	TGTGCCAGCACCGGTCCGGGTGCAACTAATGAAAAACTGTTTTTT	CASTGPGATNEKLFF
NA	TRBD1	TRBJ2-2	TRBV2	TGTGCCAGCAGTGCGGACAGGGGGCGTAAGGCCGGGGAGCTGTTTTTT	CASSADRGRKAGELFF
NA	NA	TRBJ1-5	TRBV19	TGTGCCAGTAGTATAGTCGGAGGATCTCAGCATTTT	CASSIVGGSQHF
NA	TRBD1	TRBJ1-2	TRBV6-1	TGTGCCAGCATACTGGGACAGTTCTATGGCTACACCTTC	CASILGQFYGYTF
NA	TRBD2	TRBJ2-3	TRBV2	TGTGCCAGCAGTGAATCGGCTAGCGGTCCCCCCCACACAGATACGCAGTATTTT	CASSESASGPPHTDTQYF
NA	NA	TRBJ1-2	TRBV28	TGTGCCAGCAGCTTTTATCCACAGCCTAACTATGGCTACACCTTC	CASSFYPQPNYGYTF
NA	NA	TRBJ2-5	TRBV6-5	TGTGCCAGCAGAGGTTCCCGGGAGACCCAGTACTTC	CASRGSRETQYF
NA	NA	TRBJ2-3	TRBV28	TGTGCCAGCAGTTTAGATAGGGGATCTTTCACAGATACGCAGTATTTT	CASSLDRGSFTDTQYF
once	NA	TRBJ2-7	TRBV2	TGTGCCAGCAACCTACTTTCCTACGAGCAGTACTTC	CASNLLSYEQYF
NA	NA	TRBJ1-5	TRBV30	TGTGCCTGGAGTCACGCGAGAGGACAGCCCCAGCATTTT	CAWSHARGQPQHF
NA	NA	TRBJ1-5	TRBV28	TGTGCCAGCGGGGGAGTAAGCAATCAGCCCCAGCATTTT	CASGGVSNQPQHF
NA	NA	TRBJ2-3	TRBV5-1	TGCGCCAGCAGCTTGACCCGGTTCGGTAGCACAGATACGCAGTATTTT	CASSLTRFGSTDTQYF
NA	TRBD1	TRBJ2-6	TRBV2	TGTGCCAGCAGGGGACAGGGGCTATTCTCTGGGGCCAACGTCCTGACTTTC	CASRGQGLFSGANVLTF
once	TRBD1	TRBJ2-5	TRBV5-1	TGCGCCAGCAGCCGGGGGACAGGAGCCCAAGAGACCCAGTACTTC	CASSRGTGAQETQYF
NA	NA	TRBJ1-1	TRBV10-3	TGTGCCTCCGGGACTCTAACACTCTCGGCTTTCTTT	CASGTLTLSAFF
NA	NA	TRBJ2-7	TRBV6-6	TGTGCCAGCAGCCGTGGACAACCCTCCAATCTCTACGAGCAGTACTTC	CASSRGQPSNLYEQYF
NA	TRBD2	TRBJ2-7	TRBV15	TGTGCCACCAGCGTTGTAGCGGGAGCGATCAACGAGCAGTACTTC	CATSVVAGAINEQYF
NA	NA	TRBJ2-7	TRBV6-1	TGTGCCAGCAGTGAAGGGAGACAGGCCCAGTACTTC	CASSEGRQAQYF
NA	NA	TRBJ2-3	TRBV28	TGTGCCAGCAGCTTTTCCACAGATACGCAGTATTTT	CASSFSTDTQYF
few	NA	TRBJ1-2	TRBV7-9	TGTGCCAGCAGCCGGCGTCAAGGGGACTATGGCTACACCTTC	CASSRRQGDYGYTF
once	TRBD1	TRBJ2-1	TRBV6-1	TGTGCCAGCGAAACTTACACAGGGGCTAATGAGCAGTTCTTC	CASETYTGANEQFF
NA	NA	TRBJ1-1	TRBV11-2	TGTGCCAGCAGCTTAGTTTCATGGACAGCCACTGAAGCTTTCTTT	CASSLVSWTATEAFF
once	TRBD2	TRBJ2-1	TRBV2	TGTGCCAGCACCCTTGGAACTAGCGGGAGCGATGAGCAGTTCTTC	CASTLGTSGSDEQFF
NA	TRBD2	TRBJ2-7	TRBV7-8	TGTGCCAGCAGCTTAGCGCTAGCGGGATTCAACGAGCAGTACTTC	CASSLALAGFNEQYF
once	NA	TRBJ2-1	TRBV7-2	TGTGCCAGCAGCTTACTGGGGGGCGCTTCCAATGAGCAGTTCTTC	CASSLLGGASNEQFF
NA	TRBD2	TRBJ2-1	TRBV30	TGTGCCTGGAGTGTCGGACTAGCGGGACCCAATGAGCAGTTCTTC	CAWSVGLAGPNEQFF
NA	TRBD2	TRBJ2-7	TRBV5-4	TGTGCCAGCAGCTTGCTGGCTAGCGGGAGCAACGAGCAGTACTTC	CASSLLASGSNEQYF
NA	NA	TRBJ1-3	TRBV5-1	TGCGCCAGCAGCTTGGGGACAAGTGGAAACACCATATATTTT	CASSLGTSGNTIYF